The source of this TCR beta chain is a study of T cell repertoires in cytomegalovirus infection. Study-wide results and limits: The study identified carriers of CMV plus the relevant HLA from cumulative public TCR beta family frequency.

About this clonotype itself: Its specificity is unknown.

The J segment lost 6 bases and the V segment lost 5 bases, leaving 15 bases of the junction unmatched. The CDR3 is 17 amino acids. CDR1 is MNHEY and CDR2 is SMNVEV in the germline V gene (reference sequence). TCRdb redid the calling of the reads with MiXCR, one entry per CDR3 protein. This table has more than 500,000 distinct CDR3 sequences, approximately 17% appearing once. The gene calls are TRBV27 and TRBJ1-2; 10 bases line up with TRBD1. The source of this sequence is a human donor in good health (CMV status not recorded). Some clones in this sample may be carry-over from other donors' samples. The sample was CD8+ T cells from PBMCs. CDR3 loop: CASSPNPLRQGANGYTF. The CDR3 region has the DNA TGTGCCAGCAGTCCAAATCCCCTTAGACAGGGGGCTAATGGCTACACCTTC.